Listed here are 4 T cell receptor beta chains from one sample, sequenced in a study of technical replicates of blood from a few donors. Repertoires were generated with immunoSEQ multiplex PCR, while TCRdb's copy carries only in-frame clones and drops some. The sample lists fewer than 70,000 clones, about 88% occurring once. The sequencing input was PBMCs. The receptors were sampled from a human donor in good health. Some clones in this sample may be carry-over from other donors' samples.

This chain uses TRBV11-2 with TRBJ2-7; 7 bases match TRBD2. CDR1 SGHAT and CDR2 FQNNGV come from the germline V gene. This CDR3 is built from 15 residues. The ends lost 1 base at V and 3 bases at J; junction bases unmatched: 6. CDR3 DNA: TGTGCCAGCAGCTTAGGGGAGGGGCACGGCTACGAGCAGTACTTC. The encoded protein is CASSLGEGHGYEQYF.

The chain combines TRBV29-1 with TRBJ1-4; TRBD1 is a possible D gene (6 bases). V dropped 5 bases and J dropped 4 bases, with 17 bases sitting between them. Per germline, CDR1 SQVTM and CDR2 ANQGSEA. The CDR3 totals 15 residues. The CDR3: CSVSSQQGNNEKLFF. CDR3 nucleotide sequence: TGCAGCGTTTCGAGTCAACAGGGAAATAATGAAAAACTGTTTTTT.

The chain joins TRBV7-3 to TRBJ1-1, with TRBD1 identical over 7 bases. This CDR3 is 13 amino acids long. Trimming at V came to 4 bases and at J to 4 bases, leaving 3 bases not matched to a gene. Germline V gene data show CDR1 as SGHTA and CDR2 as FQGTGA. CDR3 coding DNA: TGTGCCAGCAGCTACAGGGGAAGCACTGAAGCTTTCTTT. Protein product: CASSYRGSTEAFF.

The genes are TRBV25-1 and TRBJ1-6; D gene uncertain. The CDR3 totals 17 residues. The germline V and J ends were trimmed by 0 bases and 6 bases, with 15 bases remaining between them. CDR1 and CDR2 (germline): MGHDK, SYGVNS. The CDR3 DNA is TGTGCCAGCAGTGAATATGAGGGAAGAGGTCCTAATTCACCCCTCCACTTT. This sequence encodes CASSEYEGRGPNSPLHF.